The rows below give T cell receptor beta chains drawn from one sample of a study of shared T cell receptors in the human thymus. Profiling relied on immunoSEQ multiplex PCR, and the TCRdb table lists in-frame clones only, not all of them. The sample lists approximately 580,000 clones; 78% were seen once. This sample was shared with a second study, whose subject was human thymus T cells.

The sample comprised thymocytes. These receptors came from a boy less than two years old with a congenital heart defect. Each CDR3 is given with its conserved first and last residue.

V gene,J gene,CDR3 protein
TRBV13,TRBJ1-5,CASSLKGAGQPQHF
TRBV27,TRBJ1-5,CASSSISGTGHHQPQHF
TRBV27,TRBJ2-1,CASSPNPRTAYNEQFF
TRBV5-6,TRBJ2-1,CASSFEVAGLGDEQFF
TRBV5-6,TRBJ1-3,CASSLGYPQRDTIYF
TRBV27,TRBJ1-2,CASRTGSTGYTF
TRBV6-1,TRBJ1-2,CASPSNYGYTF
TRBV14,TRBJ2-7,CASSQDRGREQYF
TRBV11-2,TRBJ2-3,CASSLGASGRAGTDTQYF
TRBV7-9,TRBJ2-7,CASSLARLAGEDYEQYF
TRBV5-1,TRBJ2-3,CASSHRDSADTQYF
TRBV7-2,TRBJ1-1,CASSFSSGWNTEAFF
TRBV19,TRBJ2-1,CASGTPGASEQFF
TRBV15,TRBJ1-4,CATSRDRGEKLFF
TRBV4-3,TRBJ2-2,CASSQDPGLAGAGTGELFF
TRBV28,TRBJ2-3,CASSNRTSDTDTQYF
TRBV5-6,TRBJ2-7,CASSLAGGSYEQYF
TRBV2,TRBJ1-5,CASSEGSGNQPQHF
TRBV7-9,TRBJ2-7,CASSLRRGRPTYEQYF
TRBV15,TRBJ2-3,CATSRDRLPSGARDTQYF
TRBV30,TRBJ2-7,CAWSVREQLSSYEQYF
TRBV29-1,TRBJ1-5,CSVESGESNQPQHF
TRBV28,TRBJ2-2,CASSQNTGELFF
TRBV27,TRBJ2-1,CASSTRLLGNEQFF
TRBV5-1,TRBJ1-5,CASSPRPQHF
TRBV10-2,TRBJ1-2,CASMIRSESGYTF
TRBV29-1,TRBJ2-5,CSVKSGRETQYF
TRBV30,TRBJ1-5,CAWSPTLARGGQPQHF
TRBV4-3,TRBJ2-7,CASSQDGRGSGPSEQYF
TRBV19,TRBJ1-4,CASSIDRGGARGEKLFF
TRBV29-1,TRBJ2-2,CSVEASGRTTGELFF
TRBV7-2,TRBJ2-2,CASKTSTASWRENTGELFF
TRBV4-3,TRBJ2-1,CASSQNQLADNEQFF
TRBV6-5,TRBJ2-7,CATGGEGPWEQYF
TRBV4-3,TRBJ1-1,CASSPLGQGAQRTEAFF
TRBV5-1,TRBJ1-1,CASSLYDRGIEGTEAFF
TRBV5-8,TRBJ2-1,CASSTGFYNEQFF
TRBV6-1,TRBJ1-5,CASSEGRDRGSWVGQPQHF
TRBV5-6,TRBJ1-2,CASSLDRGRKYYGYTF
TRBV4-3,TRBJ2-7,CASSPREGDYEQYF
TRBV27,TRBJ2-1,CASSLGLPHGQFF
TRBV28,TRBJ1-3,CASSFSGRQGAGNTIYF
TRBV15,TRBJ2-7,CATSRDLGLAGSHEQYF
TRBV7-6,TRBJ2-1,CASSLRTSGTYNGQFF
TRBV19,TRBJ2-2,CASSIGTVGDRASANGELFF
TRBV25-1,TRBJ2-2,CASSGAVPGQGCTGELFF
TRBV6-5,TRBJ1-4,CASSYSPGQGGEKLFF
TRBV5-6,TRBJ2-7,CASSLGRDPSYEQYF
TRBV11-1,TRBJ2-6,CASSLELVGEPSGANVLTF